This TCR beta chain is from a study of CD8+ T cells in alopecia areata. Looking at the study overall: Twice a day, 5 to 10 mg of oral tofacitinib was administered to treated patients.

General observations from the study: Lesional tissue from the scalp (especially in alopecia totalis/universalis) showed higher clonality than normal scalp.

The treatment was: oral pan-JAK inhibitor, 5-10 mg twice daily. This clone has only a few counts. Its antigen is undetermined. With 11 bases clipped from V and 4 bases from J, the junction kept 4 bases outside the gene matches. The CDR3 runs to 12 residues. Per germline, CDR1 SEHNR and CDR2 FQNEAQ (reference sequence). In each case, RNA was isolated and then reverse transcribed into cDNA as the sequencing template. Libraries were prepared by immunoSEQ multiplex PCR; TCRdb keeps only in-frame clonotypes and omits some of them. Counted here are 110,000 or so clones, 55% to 60% occurring once; the ten biggest clones make up roughly 3.5%.

The rearrangement uses TRBV7-9 and TRBJ2-3; 9 nucleotides match TRBD1. The sequence was collected from a human donor with alopecia areata. Sequencing used CD4+ T cells sorted from blood, obtained at week 24, from a patient treated with tofacitinib. The CDR3 spells CAGTGPPDTQYF. DNA of the CDR3: TGTGCCGGGACAGGGCCCCCAGATACGCAGTATTTT.